The TCR beta chain under discussion was sequenced for a study of PD-L1 blockade in urothelial cancer. Background on the study: Males with bladder-origin urothelial cancer made up about nine tenths of the roughly 29 patients.

Data came from immunoSEQ multiplex PCR; TCRdb stores just in-frame clones and leaves some out. The table has some 87,000 clones, roughly 87% seen once. V shed 2 bases and J shed 7 bases, with 18 bases lying between them. This CDR3 contains 16 residues. Germline V gene lookup returns CDR1 MNHEY and CDR2 SMNVEV (reference sequence). Described time point: pretreatment peripheral blood. The material sequenced was PBMCs, taken around atezolizumab (anti-PD-L1) treatment. This chain links TRBV27 with TRBJ1-5; D gene ambiguous. The source is a man aged 55 to 70 with urothelial cancer. This CDR3 is CASSLSGRHSGQPQHF. CDR3 in DNA: TGTGCCAGCAGTTTAAGCGGCAGGCACTCGGGACAGCCCCAGCATTTT.